The 4 T cell receptor beta chains listed next were all sequenced from one sample in a study of human T cells and chemical hapten exposure. TCRdb reprocessed the RACE reads via MiXCR and lists one record per CDR3 protein. The table shows 300,000 to 450,000 distinct CDR3 sequences, with over 5% occurring only once. The time point: pre-sensitization, week 0. Treatment meaning: therapeutic diphenylcyclopropenone sensitization with weekly scalp DPC. This specimen was whole blood, taken in connection with sensitization to the hapten diphenylcyclopropenone (DPC). The source is a woman younger than 30 with alopecia areata. Some clones in this sample may be carry-over from other donors' samples.

In regard to this clonotype: With a much larger clone just one base away, this may be a read error. This chain links TRBV3-1 with TRBJ2-2, with D unclear. Germline loops: CDR1 LGHDT, CDR2 YNNKEL (reference sequence). Between the trimmed V and J ends, which lost 4 bases and 3 bases, there was a span of 15 bases. This CDR3 comprises 16 residues. CDR3 in DNA: TGTGCCAGCAGCCCCCTCAGATCCAGGTACACCGGGGAGCTGTTTTTT. Translation gives CASSPLRSRYTGELFF.

This clonotype occurred many times. The chain carries TRBV12-3 or TRBV12-4 and TRBJ2-1; the match to TRBD2 covers 8 bases. The CDR3 runs to 18 residues. The junction had 18 bases not matched to a gene; V was cut back by 6 bases and J by 5 bases. CDR3 in DNA: TGTGCCAGCAGCCGCTTCCTGGACCGAGCGGGGGCGGACAATGAGCAGTTCTTC. It codes for CASSRFLDRAGADNEQFF.

The gene calls are TRBV27 and TRBJ2-2; 8 nucleotides agree with TRBD2. V was pared by 3 bases and J by 7 bases, with 4 bases of the junction left unmatched. The CDR3 runs 14 residues. Germline loops: CDR1 MNHEY, CDR2 SMNVEV (reference sequence). The CDR3 region has the DNA TGTGCCAGCAGTTTCGGGGGGGCCGGCGGGGAGCTGTTTTTT. This codes for CASSFGGAGGELFF.

The chain joins TRBV29-1 to TRBJ1-2; no definite D call. V was shortened by 5 bases and J by 0 bases, with 4 bases between the two germline ends. Germline CDR1 reads SQVTM; CDR2 reads ANQGSEA. CDR3 length: 11 amino acids. The CDR3 region is CSVPANYGYTF. DNA for the CDR3: TGCAGCGTTCCGGCTAACTATGGCTACACCTTC.